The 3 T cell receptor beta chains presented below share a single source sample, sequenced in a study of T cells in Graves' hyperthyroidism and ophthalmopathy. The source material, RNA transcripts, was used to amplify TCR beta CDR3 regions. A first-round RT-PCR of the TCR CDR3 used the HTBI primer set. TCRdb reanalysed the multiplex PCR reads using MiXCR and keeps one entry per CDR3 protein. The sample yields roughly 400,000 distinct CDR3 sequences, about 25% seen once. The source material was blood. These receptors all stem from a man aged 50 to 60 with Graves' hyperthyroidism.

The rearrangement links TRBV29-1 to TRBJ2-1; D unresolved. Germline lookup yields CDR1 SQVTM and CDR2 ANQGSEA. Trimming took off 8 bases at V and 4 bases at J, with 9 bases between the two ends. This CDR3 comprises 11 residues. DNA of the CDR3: TGCAGCTTTCGGTTTTACAATGAGCAGTTCTTC. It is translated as CSFRFYNEQFF.

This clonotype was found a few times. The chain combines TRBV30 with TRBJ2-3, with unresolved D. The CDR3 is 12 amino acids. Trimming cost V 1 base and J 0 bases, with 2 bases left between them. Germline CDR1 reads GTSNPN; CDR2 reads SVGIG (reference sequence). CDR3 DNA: TGTGCCTGGAGTGCCAGCACAGATACGCAGTATTTT. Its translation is CAWSASTDTQYF.

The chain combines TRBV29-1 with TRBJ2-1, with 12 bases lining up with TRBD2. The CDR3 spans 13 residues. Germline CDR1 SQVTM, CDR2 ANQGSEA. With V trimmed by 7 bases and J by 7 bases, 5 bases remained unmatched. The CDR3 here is CSAASGRGNEQFF. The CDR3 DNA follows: TGCAGCGCGGCTAGCGGGAGGGGTAATGAGCAGTTCTTC.